Detailed here is one T cell receptor (beta chain). Its antigen is currently unknown. The record originates from a study of T cell repertoires in cytomegalovirus infection. At the level of the study: A matching HLA type, together with CMV infection, was signaled by public TCR beta signatures.

TCRdb re-called the reads with MiXCR, one entry per CDR3 protein. The sample lists a few hundred thousand distinct CDR3 sequences; less than 30% were seen once. Study-wide results and caveats: The study found HLA-C-restricted CMV-specific TCR beta clonotypes dominating the ex vivo response. The cumulative frequency of public TCR beta families distinguished individuals who carried CMV together with the relevant HLA.

Sequenced material: PBMCs. The receptor comes from a human donor in good health (CMV status not recorded). Some clones in this sample may be carry-over from other donors' samples.

The CDR3 reads CASSLVRTVGNEQFF. Written as DNA, the CDR3 is TGTGCCAGCAGTTTGGTCAGGACAGTGGGTAATGAGCAGTTCTTC. The genes are TRBV27 and TRBJ2-1; TRBD1 might be the D (6 bases). Germline V gives CDR1 MNHEY, CDR2 SMNVEV (reference sequence). Deletions cut 3 bases from V and 7 bases from J, with 16 bases between. The CDR3 has 15 residues.